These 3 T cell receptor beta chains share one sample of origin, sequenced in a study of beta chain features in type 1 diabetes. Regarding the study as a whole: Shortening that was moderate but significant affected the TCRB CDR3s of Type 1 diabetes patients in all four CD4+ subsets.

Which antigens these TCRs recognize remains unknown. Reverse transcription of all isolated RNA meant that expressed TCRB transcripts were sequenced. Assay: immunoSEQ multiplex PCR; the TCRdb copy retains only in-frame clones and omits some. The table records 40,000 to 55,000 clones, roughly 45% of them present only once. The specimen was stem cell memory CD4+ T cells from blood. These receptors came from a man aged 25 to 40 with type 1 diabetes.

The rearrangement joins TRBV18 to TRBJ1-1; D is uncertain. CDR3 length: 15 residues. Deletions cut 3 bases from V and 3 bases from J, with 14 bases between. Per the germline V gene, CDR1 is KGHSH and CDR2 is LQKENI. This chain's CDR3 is CASSPPGRRYTEAFF. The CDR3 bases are TGTGCCAGCTCACCTCCCGGTAGGCGGTACACTGAAGCTTTCTTT. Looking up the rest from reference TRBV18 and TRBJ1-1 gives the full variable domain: NAGVMQNPRHLVRRRGQEARLRCSPMKGHSHVYWYRQLPEEGLKFMVYLQKENIIDESGMPKERFSAEFPKEGPSILRIQQVVRGDSAAYFCASSPPGRRYTEAFFGQGTRLTVV.

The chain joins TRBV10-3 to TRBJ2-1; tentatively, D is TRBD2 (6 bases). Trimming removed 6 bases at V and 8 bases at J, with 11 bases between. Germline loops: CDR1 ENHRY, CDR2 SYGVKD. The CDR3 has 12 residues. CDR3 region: CAIRGGDDEQFF. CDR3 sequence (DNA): TGTGCCATCAGGGGGGGAGACGATGAGCAGTTCTTC.

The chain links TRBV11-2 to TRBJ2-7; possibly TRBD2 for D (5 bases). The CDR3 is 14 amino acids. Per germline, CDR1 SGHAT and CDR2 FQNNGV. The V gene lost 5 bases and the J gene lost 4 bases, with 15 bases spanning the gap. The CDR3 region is CASSDYGGVYEQYF. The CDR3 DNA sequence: TGTGCCAGCAGCGATTATGGAGGCGTGTACGAGCAGTACTTC.